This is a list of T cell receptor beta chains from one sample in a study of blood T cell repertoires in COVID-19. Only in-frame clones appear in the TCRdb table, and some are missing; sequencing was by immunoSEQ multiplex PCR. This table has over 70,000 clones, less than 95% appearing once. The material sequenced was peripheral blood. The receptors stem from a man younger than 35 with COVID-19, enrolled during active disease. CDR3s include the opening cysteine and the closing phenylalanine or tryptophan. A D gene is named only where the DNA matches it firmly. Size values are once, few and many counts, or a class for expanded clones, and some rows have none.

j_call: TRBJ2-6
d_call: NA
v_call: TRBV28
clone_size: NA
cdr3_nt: TGTGCCAGCAGAAACGCGGGACCGAGATTCTCTGGGGCCAACGTCCTGACTTTC
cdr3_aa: CASRNAGPRFSGANVLTF

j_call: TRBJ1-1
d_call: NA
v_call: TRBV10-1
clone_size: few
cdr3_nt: TGCGCCAGCAGTGAACAGCCTGGGAGCACTGAAGCTTTCTTT
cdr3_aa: CASSEQPGSTEAFF

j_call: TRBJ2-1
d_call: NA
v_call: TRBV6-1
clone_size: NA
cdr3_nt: TGTGCCAGCAGTGACGCTAGTTTACAGTTCTTC
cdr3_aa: CASSDASLQFF

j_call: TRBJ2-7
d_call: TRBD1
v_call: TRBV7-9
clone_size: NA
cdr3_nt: TGTGCCAGCAGCTCCGACAGGGACAACTACGAGCAGTACTTC
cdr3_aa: CASSSDRDNYEQYF

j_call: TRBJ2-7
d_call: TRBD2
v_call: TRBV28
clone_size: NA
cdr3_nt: TGTGCCAGCAGTTCACCAGCTAGCGGGAGTCCCGAGCAGTACTTC
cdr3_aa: CASSSPASGSPEQYF

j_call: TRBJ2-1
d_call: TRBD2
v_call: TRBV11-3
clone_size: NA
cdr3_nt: TGTGCCAGCAGCCCATCTATAGCGGGAGTTACCTACAATGAGCAGTTCTTC
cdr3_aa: CASSPSIAGVTYNEQFF

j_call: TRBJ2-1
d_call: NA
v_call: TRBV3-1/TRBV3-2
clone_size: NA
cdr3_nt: TGTGCCAGCAGCCAACAGCGGATCTACAATGAGCAGTTCTTC
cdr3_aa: CASSQQRIYNEQFF

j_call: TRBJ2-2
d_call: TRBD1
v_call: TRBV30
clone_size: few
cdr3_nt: TGTGCCTGCAACAGGGGAGCGGTACGGACCGGGGAGCTGTTTTTT
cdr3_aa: CACNRGAVRTGELFF

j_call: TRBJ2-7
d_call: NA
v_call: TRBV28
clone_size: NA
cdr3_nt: TGTGCCAGCAGTTCCGACAGCTACGAGCAGTACTTC
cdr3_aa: CASSSDSYEQYF

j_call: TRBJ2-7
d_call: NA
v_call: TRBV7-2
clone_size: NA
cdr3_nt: TGTGCCAGCAGCTTCAAACTAGACGCCTACGAGCAGTACTTC
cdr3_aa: CASSFKLDAYEQYF

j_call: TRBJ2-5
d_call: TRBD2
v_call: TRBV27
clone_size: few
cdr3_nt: TGTGCCAGCAGATTGACTAGCGGGGGAAAAGGGGGGACCCAGTACTTC
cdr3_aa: CASRLTSGGKGGTQYF

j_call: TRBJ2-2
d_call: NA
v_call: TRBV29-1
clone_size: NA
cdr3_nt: TGCAGCGTTGTGGGGCCAGGACCGAACACCGGGGAGCTGTTTTTT
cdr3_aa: CSVVGPGPNTGELFF

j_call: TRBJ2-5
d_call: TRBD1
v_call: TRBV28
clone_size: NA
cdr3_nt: TGTGCCAGCAGTCTCCGGACAGGGACCAGGGAGACCCAGTACTTC
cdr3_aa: CASSLRTGTRETQYF

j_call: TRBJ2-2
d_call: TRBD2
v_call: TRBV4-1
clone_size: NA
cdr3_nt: TGCGCCAGCAGCCAAGTAGGACTAGCGGGGGGAATTGAGCTGTTTTTT
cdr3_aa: CASSQVGLAGGIELFF

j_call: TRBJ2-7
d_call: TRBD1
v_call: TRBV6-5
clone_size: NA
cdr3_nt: TGTGCCAGCAGTTGGTCCCGGGACAGCTCCTACGAGCAGTACTTC
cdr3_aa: CASSWSRDSSYEQYF

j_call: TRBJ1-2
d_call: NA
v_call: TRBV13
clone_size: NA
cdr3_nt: TGTGCCAGCAGCCGGGGGGGCAGGGTGATCTATGGCTACACCTTC
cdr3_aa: CASSRGGRVIYGYTF

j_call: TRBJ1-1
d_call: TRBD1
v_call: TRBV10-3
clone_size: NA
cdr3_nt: TGTGCCATCAGTGGTCGGGACAGGGGGGTGGACACTGAAGCTTTCTTT
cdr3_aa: CAISGRDRGVDTEAFF

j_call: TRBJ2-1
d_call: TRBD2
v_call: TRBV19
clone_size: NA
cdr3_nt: TGTGCCAGCGGGACTAGCGGGGTGGCGGAGCAGTTCTTC
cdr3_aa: CASGTSGVAEQFF

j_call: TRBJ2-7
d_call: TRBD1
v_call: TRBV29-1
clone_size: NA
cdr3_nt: TGCAGCGTGGGGACAGGGCACAACGAGCAGTACTTC
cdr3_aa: CSVGTGHNEQYF

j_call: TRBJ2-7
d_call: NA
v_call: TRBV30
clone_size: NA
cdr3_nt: TGTGCCTGGAGTTTGGGGAGCTCCTACGAGCAGTACTTC
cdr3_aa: CAWSLGSSYEQYF

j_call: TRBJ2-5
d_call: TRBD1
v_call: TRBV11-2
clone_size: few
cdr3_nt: TGTGCCAGCAGCCCACAGCCCCCACTACAGGGGACCTGGCAAGAGACCCAGTACTTC
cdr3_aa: CASSPQPPLQGTWQETQYF

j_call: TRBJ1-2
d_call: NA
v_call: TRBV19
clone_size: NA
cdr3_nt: TGTGCCAGTAGTATGGGTGGGGCCACCATTGGCTATGGCTACACCTTC
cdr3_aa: CASSMGGATIGYGYTF

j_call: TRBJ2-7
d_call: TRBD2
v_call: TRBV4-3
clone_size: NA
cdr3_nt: TGCGCCAGCAGCCTTGGACTAGCGTCCTACGAGCAGTACTTC
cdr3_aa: CASSLGLASYEQYF

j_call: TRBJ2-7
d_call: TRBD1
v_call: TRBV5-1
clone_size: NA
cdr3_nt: TGCGCCAGCAGCTACGGACAGGCCTACGAGCAGTACTTC
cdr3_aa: CASSYGQAYEQYF

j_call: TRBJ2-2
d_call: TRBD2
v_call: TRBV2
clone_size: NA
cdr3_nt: TGTGCCAGGACTAGCGGGAGTCGGAGCACCGGGGAGCTGTTTTTT
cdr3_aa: CARTSGSRSTGELFF

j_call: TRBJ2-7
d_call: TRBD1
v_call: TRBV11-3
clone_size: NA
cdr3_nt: TGTGCCAGCAGCTCTAAGGCAGGGGGCGGCGAGCAGTACTTC
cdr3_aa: CASSSKAGGGEQYF

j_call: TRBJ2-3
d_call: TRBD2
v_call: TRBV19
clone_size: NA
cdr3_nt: TGTGCCAGTACGAGGCTAGCGGCTAGCACAGATACGCAGTATTTT
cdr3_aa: CASTRLAASTDTQYF

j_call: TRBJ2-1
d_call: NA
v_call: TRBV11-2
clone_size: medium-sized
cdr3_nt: TGTGCCAGCAGCTTCCTCTTGCGTCGATCCTACAATGAGCAGTTCTTC
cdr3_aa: CASSFLLRRSYNEQFF

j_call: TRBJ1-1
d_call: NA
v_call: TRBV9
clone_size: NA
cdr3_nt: TGTGCCAGCAGCATGAACCCCAGAGGTTTTGACACTGAAGCTTTCTTT
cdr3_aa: CASSMNPRGFDTEAFF

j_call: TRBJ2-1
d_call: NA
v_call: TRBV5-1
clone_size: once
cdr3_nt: TGCGCCAGCAGCTTGGGGCCTAGCAATGAGCAGTTCTTC
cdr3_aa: CASSLGPSNEQFF

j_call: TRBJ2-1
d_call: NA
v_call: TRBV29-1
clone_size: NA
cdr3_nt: TGCAGCGTTGAGGACACCGCCTACAATGAGCAGTTCTTC
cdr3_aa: CSVEDTAYNEQFF

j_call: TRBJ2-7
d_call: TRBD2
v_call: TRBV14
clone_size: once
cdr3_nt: TGTGCCAGCAGCCCCCGGGCGCTAGCGGGAGTCCCCTACGAGCAGTACTTC
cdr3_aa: CASSPRALAGVPYEQYF

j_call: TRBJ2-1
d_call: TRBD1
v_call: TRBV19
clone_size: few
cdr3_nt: TGTGCCAGTAGAGACAGGGGTGGCAATGAGCAGTTCTTC
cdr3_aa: CASRDRGGNEQFF